The present entry profiles one T cell receptor beta chain with its context. In the same sample, other DNA sequences code for this CDR3. The source of the sample is a study of T cells in tuberculosis. Across the study: CD1B tetramers identified T cells specific for mycobacterial lipid GMM.

Chain pairing is unknown; alpha and beta were sequenced separately. The repertoire was sequenced with immunoSEQ multiplex PCR; TCRdb's copy has only in-frame clones and lacks some. The repertoire holds 88,000 or so clones, approximately 90% seen once, with around 1.8% in the top ten. V dropped 9 bases and J dropped 6; count of bases not matched to a gene: 15. Germline-derived CDR1 and CDR2 are SEHNR and FQNEAQ (reference sequence). The CDR3 covers 15 residues. Cells were sorted from thawed PBMC rested overnight and stained with GMM-loaded CD1B tetramer, viability dye and anti-CD3. C32 glucose monomycolate from Rhodococcus equi was loaded onto the CD1B tetramers. CD14-expressing monocytes were removed from PBMC before cryopreservation and sorting. Each donor contributed some 96,000 sorted tetramer-negative cells.

The sequence was obtained from an adult woman with latent tuberculosis. This chain joins TRBV7-9 and TRBJ1-1, with TRBD1 identical over 8 bases. Specimen: CD1b-GMM tetramer-negative cells sorted from PBMCs. CDR3 region: CASSPGGRAGAEAFF. Written as DNA, the CDR3 is TGTGCCAGTAGCCCAGGGGGCAGGGCAGGGGCTGAAGCTTTCTTT.